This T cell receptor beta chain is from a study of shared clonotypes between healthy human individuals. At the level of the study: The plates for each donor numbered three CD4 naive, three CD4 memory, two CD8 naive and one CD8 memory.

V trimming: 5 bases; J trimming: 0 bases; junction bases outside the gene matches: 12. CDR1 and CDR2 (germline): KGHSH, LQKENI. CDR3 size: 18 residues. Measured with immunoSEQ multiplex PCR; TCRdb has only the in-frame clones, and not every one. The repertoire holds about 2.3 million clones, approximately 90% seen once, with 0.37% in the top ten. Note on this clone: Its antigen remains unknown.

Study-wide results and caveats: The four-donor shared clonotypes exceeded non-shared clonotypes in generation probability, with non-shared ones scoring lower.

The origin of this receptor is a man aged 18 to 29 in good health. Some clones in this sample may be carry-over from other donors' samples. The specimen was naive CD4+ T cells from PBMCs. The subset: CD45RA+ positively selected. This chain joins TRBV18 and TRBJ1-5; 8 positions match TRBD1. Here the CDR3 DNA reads TGTGCCAGCTCAGCACTACAGGGGGTAACGGATAGCAATCAGCCCCAGCATTTT. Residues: CASSALQGVTDSNQPQHF.